This T cell receptor (beta chain) was sequenced for a study of Ad26.COV2.S vaccination and SARS-CoV-2 variants. Clones were read by immunoSEQ multiplex PCR, and TCRdb kept only the in-frame ones, dropping some. The data contain roughly 180,000 clones, roughly nine tenths of them singletons. The CDR3 covers 12 residues. Trimming removed 11 bases from V and 1 base from J, with 11 bases in between. This specimen was peripheral blood, taken after recovery from COVID-19. The receptor was derived from a human donor who had recovered from COVID-19. V and J are TRBV6-7 and TRBJ1-2; TRBD1 is a possible D gene (5 bases). TRBV6-7 belongs to the ORF category, with a function that is uncertain. The CDR3 reads CAPSRGNYGYTF. In nucleotides, the CDR3 is TGTGCCCCCTCGAGGGGTAACTATGGCTACACCTTC.